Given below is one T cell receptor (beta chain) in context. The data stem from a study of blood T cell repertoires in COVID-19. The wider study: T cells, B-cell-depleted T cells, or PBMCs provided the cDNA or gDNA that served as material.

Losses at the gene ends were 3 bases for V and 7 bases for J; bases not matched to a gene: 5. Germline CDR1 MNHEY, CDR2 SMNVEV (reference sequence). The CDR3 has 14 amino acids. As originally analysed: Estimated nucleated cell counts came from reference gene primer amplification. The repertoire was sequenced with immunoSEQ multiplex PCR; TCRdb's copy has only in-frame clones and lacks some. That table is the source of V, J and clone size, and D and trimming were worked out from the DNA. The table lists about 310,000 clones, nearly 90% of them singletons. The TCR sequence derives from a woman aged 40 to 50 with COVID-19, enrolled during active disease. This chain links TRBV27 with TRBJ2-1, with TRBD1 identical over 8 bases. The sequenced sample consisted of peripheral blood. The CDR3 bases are TGTGCCAGCAGTTTTCTGGACAGGGTAAATGAGCAGTTCTTC. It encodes CASSFLDRVNEQFF.